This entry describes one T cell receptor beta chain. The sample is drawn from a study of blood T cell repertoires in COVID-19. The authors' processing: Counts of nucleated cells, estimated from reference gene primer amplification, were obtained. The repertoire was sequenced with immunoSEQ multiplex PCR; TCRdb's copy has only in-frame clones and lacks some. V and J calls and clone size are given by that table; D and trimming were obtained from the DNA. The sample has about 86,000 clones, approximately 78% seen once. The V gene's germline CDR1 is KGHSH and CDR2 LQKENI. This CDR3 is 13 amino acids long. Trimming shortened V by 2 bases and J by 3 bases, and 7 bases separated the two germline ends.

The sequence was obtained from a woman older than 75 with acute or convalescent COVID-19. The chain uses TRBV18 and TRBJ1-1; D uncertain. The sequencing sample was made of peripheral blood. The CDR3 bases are TGTGCCAGCTCACCAAACGGGGACACTGAAGCTTTCTTT. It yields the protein CASSPNGDTEAFF. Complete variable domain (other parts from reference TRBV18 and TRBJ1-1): NAGVMQNPRHLVRRRGQEARLRCSPMKGHSHVYWYRQLPEEGLKFMVYLQKENIIDESGMPKERFSAEFPKEGPSILRIQQVVRGDSAAYFCASSPNGDTEAFFGQGTRLTVV.